Shown below are 32 T cell receptor beta chains from a single sample sequenced in a study of blood T cell repertoires in COVID-19. Measured with immunoSEQ multiplex PCR; TCRdb has only the in-frame clones, and not every one. Counted here are 100,000 to 120,000 clones, around 83% occurring once; the ten biggest clones make up more than 5%. The sequencing sample was made of peripheral blood. Every receptor here comes from a woman aged 55 to 70 with COVID-19, enrolled during active disease.

V usage is TRBV5-1 and J usage is TRBJ1-1; TRBD1 matches at 9 bases. The CDR3 loop spans 15 amino acids. Germline V CDR1 and CDR2: SGHRS, YFSETQ. V shed 3 bases, J shed 5 bases, and the junction held 8 bases outside the gene matches. The CDR3 reads CASSSWTGEGTEAFF. In DNA form, the CDR3 reads TGCGCCAGCAGCTCCTGGACAGGGGAGGGGACTGAAGCTTTCTTT.

The sample holds a few counts of this clone. The rearrangement uses TRBV6-5 and TRBJ2-1; tentatively, D is TRBD1 (6 bases). CDR3 length equals 12 residues. Per the germline V gene, CDR1 is MNHEY and CDR2 is SVGAGI. V was shortened by 5 bases and J by 10 bases, with 12 bases between the two germline ends. The CDR3 region is CASSLQGFEQFF. The DNA of the CDR3 is TGTGCCAGCAGTCTTCAGGGGTTCGAGCAGTTCTTC.

The rearrangement uses TRBV27 and TRBJ1-2; TRBD1 is a possible D gene (6 bases). V was pared by 4 bases and J by 8 bases, with 14 bases between. The CDR3 is 13 residues long. Looked up from germline, CDR1 is MNHEY and CDR2 is SMNVEV (reference sequence). DNA for the CDR3: TGTGCCAGCAGTTCTCAGGGGTCCTGGGGCTACACCTTC. The encoded protein is CASSSQGSWGYTF.

V and J are TRBV15 and TRBJ2-7; TRBD2 agrees at 8 bases. Germline V gene data show CDR1 as LNHNV and CDR2 as YYDKDF (reference sequence). This CDR3 has 16 amino acids. The ends lost 1 base at V and 2 bases at J; junction bases unmatched: 7. CDR3 sequence reads: CATSRAESSGTYEQYF. The CDR3 DNA reads TGTGCCACCAGCAGAGCCGAGAGTAGCGGGACCTACGAGCAGTACTTC.

The J gene is TRBJ2-5, the V gene TRBV4-2; 13 bases are a match to TRBD2. This CDR3 contains 16 residues. Germline V gene data show CDR1 as LGHNA and CDR2 as YNFKEQ. Unmatched junction bases numbered 0, after V lost 1 base and J lost 1 base. The CDR3 loop is CASSQGTSGGQETQYF. CDR3 nucleotide sequence: TGTGCCAGCAGCCAAGGGACTAGCGGGGGCCAAGAGACCCAGTACTTC.

This clone was seen once. CDR3 nucleotide sequence: TGTGCCAGCAGCCAAGGGGACTGGCTCACAGATACGCAGTATTTT. This translates into CASSQGDWLTDTQYF. The gene calls are TRBV3-1 (or the pseudogene TRBV3-2) and TRBJ2-3, with D maybe TRBD2 (6 bases). The CDR3 loop spans 15 amino acids. Germline CDR1 LGHDT, CDR2 YNNKEL (reference sequence). With 1 base removed from V and 2 bases from J, the gap between germline ends came to 10 bases.

The rearrangement links TRBV6-5 to TRBJ1-2; a weak D match, TRBD1 (6 bases). Trimming cost V 6 bases and J 6 bases, with 11 bases left between them. Looked up from germline, CDR1 is MNHEY and CDR2 is SVGAGI. This CDR3 is built from 12 residues. The CDR3 region has the DNA TGTGCCAGCAGGAGGGCAGGGGATGGCTACACCTTC. This gives the protein CASRRAGDGYTF.

This clone was detected only a few times. The genes are TRBV5-5 and TRBJ1-2; 10 positions match TRBD1. The CDR3 consists of 17 residues. The J segment lost 0 bases and the V segment lost 2 bases, leaving 7 bases of the junction unmatched. From germline, CDR1 is SGHKS and CDR2 YYEKEE (reference sequence). CDR3: CASSFGQGGSPNYGYTF. Here the CDR3 DNA reads TGTGCCAGCAGCTTCGGACAGGGGGGGAGTCCTAACTATGGCTACACCTTC.

This sequence joins TRBV6-4 and TRBJ1-4; 10 bases agree with TRBD1. The CDR3 has 19 residues. With 4 bases clipped from V and 3 bases from J, the junction kept 14 bases outside the gene matches. Per the germline V gene, CDR1 is MRHNA and CDR2 is SNTAGT. This CDR3 is CASSASGGGQGSPNEKLFF. The CDR3 DNA reads TGTGCCAGCAGTGCCTCCGGCGGGGGACAGGGGTCTCCTAATGAAAAACTGTTTTTT.

V gene TRBV27 combines with J gene TRBJ1-1, with TRBD1 matching over 12 bases. Trimming removed 10 bases from V and 3 bases from J; junction bases left unmatched: 6. This CDR3 spans 14 amino acids. CDR1 is MNHEY, CDR2 SMNVEV, per germline (reference sequence). CDR3 DNA sequence: TGTGCCACCTCGGGACAGGGGGCAGACACTGAAGCTTTCTTT. It specifies CATSGQGADTEAFF.

This clone has just one count. This rearrangement joins TRBV5-6 to TRBJ1-2, with 10 bases fitting TRBD1. CDR1 and CDR2 (germline): SGHDT, YYEEEE. V lost 3 bases and J lost 5; bases outside the gene matches: 4. CDR3 length equals 14 residues. CDR3 DNA: TGTGCCAGCAGCTGGACAGGGGGGGAGTATGGCTACACCTTC. Its protein product is CASSWTGGEYGYTF.

This chain uses TRBV6-5 with TRBJ1-1; 8 nucleotides align to TRBD1. V shed 7 bases and J 4 bases; nucleotides not matched to a gene: 5. The CDR3 has 13 amino acids. Germline lookup yields CDR1 MNHEY and CDR2 SVGAGI. The CDR3 is CASIGQGSTEAFF. The CDR3 bases are TGTGCCAGCATCGGACAGGGCTCCACTGAAGCTTTCTTT.

This chain uses TRBV6-5 with TRBJ1-2; no definite D call. Trimming took 8 bases from V and 8 from J, leaving 24 bases between them. The CDR3 has 15 amino acids. Germline CDR1 and CDR2: MNHEY and SVGAGI. The CDR3 sequence is CASGPDLFRAEGYTF. The CDR3, as DNA: TGTGCCAGCGGACCGGACTTATTTCGGGCGGAAGGCTACACCTTC.

The genes are TRBV6-2 or TRBV6-3 and TRBJ1-1, with D possibly TRBD1 on 6 matching bases. The V end was cut by 5 bases, the J end by 1 base, with 8 bases between. The CDR3 length is 13 residues. Germline V gene sequence: CDR1 MNHEY, CDR2 SVGEGT. CDR3 DNA sequence: TGTGCCAGCAGTACGACAGGGAACACTGAAGCTTTCTTT. It encodes CASSTTGNTEAFF.

This clone has a single count. The chain combines TRBV27 with TRBJ1-1, with unresolved D. Germline V gene sequence: CDR1 MNHEY, CDR2 SMNVEV (reference sequence). The CDR3 runs to 15 residues. V was clipped by 5 bases and J by 0 bases, with 13 bases between them. This chain's CDR3 is CASSAGLYMNTEAFF. The CDR3 DNA sequence: TGTGCCAGCAGTGCGGGCCTGTACATGAACACTGAAGCTTTCTTT.

The chain joins TRBV5-4 to TRBJ2-7, with D perhaps matching TRBD1 (6 bases). There are 13 residues in the CDR3. V was shortened by 3 bases and J by 1 base, with 8 bases between the two germline ends. Germline assignment: CDR1 SGHNT and CDR2 YYREEE (reference sequence). CDR3 sequence: CASSWDNSYEQYF. Written as DNA, the CDR3 is TGTGCCAGCAGCTGGGACAATTCCTACGAGCAGTACTTC. The complete variable domain, with remaining parts taken from reference TRBV5-4 and TRBJ2-7, reads ETGVTQSPTHLIKTRGQQVTLRCSSQSGHNTVSWYQQALGQGPQFIFQYYREEENGRGNFPPRFSGLQFPNYSSELNVNALELDDSALYLCASSWDNSYEQYFGPGTRLTVT.

This chain uses TRBV6-1 with TRBJ1-3; D not certain. V was clipped by 4 bases and J by 0 bases, with 13 bases between them. Germline lookup yields CDR1 MNHNS and CDR2 SASEGT. The CDR3 contains 16 residues. The CDR3 protein is CASSVSAGPSGNTIYF. The DNA for the CDR3 is TGTGCCAGCAGTGTATCGGCAGGTCCCTCTGGAAACACCATATATTTT.

The V gene is TRBV11-2, the J gene TRBJ2-4, with 8 positions matching TRBD2. This CDR3 is 16 amino acids long. The junction had 2 bases not matched to a gene; V was cut back by 1 base and J by 0 bases. Germline V gene sequence: CDR1 SGHAT, CDR2 FQNNGV. The CDR3 region has the DNA TGTGCCAGCAGCTTAGGCGGGGGGCTAGCCAAAAACATTCAGTACTTC. The encoded protein is CASSLGGGLAKNIQYF. The full variable domain, rest sourced from reference TRBV11-2 and TRBJ2-4, is EAGVAQSPRYKIIEKRQSVAFWCNPISGHATLYWYQQILGQGPKLLIQFQNNGVVDDSQLPKDRFSAERLKGVDSTLKIQPAKLEDSAVYLCASSLGGGLAKNIQYFGAGTRLSVL.

The rearrangement uses TRBV5-1 and TRBJ2-6; D call uncertain. Germline CDR1 SGHRS, CDR2 YFSETQ. Trimming pared 5 bases from V and 0 bases from J, leaving 9 bases between. The CDR3 extends over 15 amino acids. The CDR3 nucleotides read TGCGCCAGCAGGATGTCAGGCTCTGGGGCCAACGTCCTGACTTTC. Translated: CASRMSGSGANVLTF.

The sample holds one count of this clone. The V call is TRBV5-1, the J call TRBJ2-7, with D perhaps matching TRBD1 (6 bases). The CDR3 has 16 amino acids. Trimming stripped 4 bases from V and 3 bases from J, with 20 bases between. The germline CDR1 and CDR2 sequences are SGHRS and YFSETQ. The CDR3 here is CASSPRIRGQGYEQYF. DNA of the CDR3: TGCGCCAGCAGCCCGAGGATACGGGGACAAGGCTACGAGCAGTACTTC.

The chain combines TRBV5-1 with TRBJ1-1; 8 nucleotides align to TRBD1. In germline, CDR1 is SGHRS, CDR2 YFSETQ. After removal of 2 bases from V and 3 bases from J, the junction contained 6 bases not matched to a gene. This CDR3 comprises 15 residues. CDR3 coding DNA: TGCGCCAGCAGCTTCCAGGGGGCAGGGGACACTGAAGCTTTCTTT. Amino acids: CASSFQGAGDTEAFF.

V usage is TRBV5-1 and J usage is TRBJ2-7; 7 nucleotides line up with TRBD1. Germline V gives CDR1 SGHRS, CDR2 YFSETQ. The V and J ends lost 0 bases and 3 bases, in that order; junction bases with no gene match: 3. The CDR3 length is 14 residues. CDR3 DNA: TGCGCCAGCAGCTTGGAAGCAGGGGGCTACGAGCAGTACTTC. Translation: CASSLEAGGYEQYF.

In this sample, this clone turned up a few times. The V gene is TRBV19, the J gene TRBJ1-2; D remains unclear. V was trimmed by 4 bases and J by 4 bases, leaving 13 bases between them. The length of the CDR3 is 14 residues. Germline V CDR1 and CDR2: LNHDA, SQIVND (reference sequence). In DNA form, the CDR3 reads TGTGCCAGTAGTAGAACTAACGAGCCCTATGGCTACACCTTC. This encodes CASSRTNEPYGYTF.

The chain joins TRBV4-3 to TRBJ2-2; D ambiguous. This CDR3 spans 16 amino acids. Germline V gene sequence: CDR1 LGHNA, CDR2 YSLEER. Trimming took off 0 bases at V and 0 bases at J, with 8 bases between the two ends. The CDR3 loop reads CASSQDSLANTGELFF. In nucleotides, the CDR3 is TGCGCCAGCAGCCAAGATAGTCTAGCGAACACCGGGGAGCTGTTTTTT.

Notes on this clone: The sample carries other DNA sequences with the same CDR3. The rearrangement links TRBV7-9 to TRBJ1-1; 8 positions agree with TRBD1. CDR3 size: 14 residues. V dropped 5 bases and J dropped 1; count of bases not matched to a gene: 3. Germline assignment: CDR1 SEHNR and CDR2 FQNEAQ (reference sequence). CDR3 residues: CASSLGQENTEAFF. In DNA form, the CDR3 reads TGTGCCAGCAGCCTGGGACAGGAGAACACTGAAGCTTTCTTT.

V usage is TRBV3-1 (or the pseudogene TRBV3-2) and J usage is TRBJ1-4; the match to TRBD1 covers 9 bases. The CDR3 consists of 14 residues. The V and J ends lost 4 bases and 5 bases, in that order; junction bases with no gene match: 2. Per germline, CDR1 LGHDT and CDR2 YNNKEL (reference sequence). As DNA, the CDR3 is TGTGCCAGCAGCCTTGACAGGGGGAATGAAAAACTGTTTTTT. It translates to CASSLDRGNEKLFF.

The CDR3 loop is CAISPEQGSPLHF. The CDR3 DNA reads as TGTGCCATCAGTCCCGAACAGGGGTCACCCCTCCACTTT. This rearrangement joins TRBV10-3 to TRBJ1-6; 7 bases are a match to TRBD1. The germline gives CDR1 ENHRY, CDR2 SYGVKD. V gave up 5 bases and J gave up 10 bases; unmatched junction bases: 5. The CDR3 spans 13 residues.

This chain joins TRBV6-5 and TRBJ1-2; 7 bases agree with TRBD1. Germline-derived CDR1 and CDR2 are MNHEY and SVGAGI. CDR3 length: 16 residues. Trimming at V came to 2 bases and at J to 2 bases, leaving 8 bases not matched to a gene. The DNA of the CDR3 is TGTGCCAGCAGTTACGAAGGGGGCGGAGGCAACTATGGCTACACCTTC. This translates into CASSYEGGGGNYGYTF.

The chain is built from TRBV15 and TRBJ2-5, with no clear D. CDR1 and CDR2 (germline): LNHNV, YYDKDF (reference sequence). The CDR3 loop spans 13 amino acids. Trimming stripped 0 bases from V and 5 bases from J, with 7 bases between. As DNA, the CDR3 is TGTGCCACCAGCAGAGATCCCGGGGAGACCCAGTACTTC. This translates into CATSRDPGETQYF. The variable domain in full, completed from reference TRBV15 and TRBJ2-5, reads DAMVIQNPRYQVTQFGKPVTLSCSQTLNHNVMYWYQQKSSQAPKLLFHYYDKDFNNEADTPDNFQSRRPNTSFCFLDIRSPGLGDTAMYLCATSRDPGETQYFGPGTRLLVL.

The rearrangement joins TRBV3-1 (or the pseudogene TRBV3-2) to TRBJ2-4; 7 nucleotides line up with TRBD1. CDR3 length: 15 residues. The germline gives CDR1 LGHDT, CDR2 YNNKEL (reference sequence). Trimming removed 0 bases from V and 4 bases from J; junction bases left unmatched: 3. The CDR3 region has the DNA TGTGCCAGCAGCCAAGATTTGGGACAGAAAAACATTCAGTACTTC. As protein: CASSQDLGQKNIQYF.

The V gene is TRBV5-1, the J gene TRBJ2-3; TRBD2 matches 12 bases. Per germline, CDR1 SGHRS and CDR2 YFSETQ. The V segment lost 4 bases and the J segment 2 bases; nucleotides outside the gene matches: 8. CDR3 length equals 17 residues. Here the CDR3 reads CASSPTGTSGPTDTQYF. The CDR3 region has the DNA TGCGCCAGCAGCCCCACCGGGACTAGCGGGCCCACAGATACGCAGTATTTT. The variable domain in full, completed from reference TRBV5-1 and TRBJ2-3, reads KAGVTQTPRYLIKTRGQQVTLSCSPISGHRSVSWYQQTPGQGLQFLFEYFSETQRNKGNFPGRFSGRQFSNSRSEMNVSTLELGDSALYLCASSPTGTSGPTDTQYFGPGTRLTVL.

J is TRBJ1-2 and V is TRBV14, with 10 bases aligning to TRBD1. The trim removed 4 bases at V and 7 bases at J, leaving 12 bases unmatched. This CDR3 contains 16 residues. Germline V gives CDR1 SGHDN, CDR2 FVKESK. Here the CDR3 DNA reads TGTGCCAGCAGCCTCAGGACAGGGGGGATTCGTGGTGGCTACACCTTC. Translation gives CASSLRTGGIRGGYTF.